This TCR beta chain is drawn from a study of immune evolution from preneoplasia to lung adenocarcinoma. Looking at the study overall: HLA loss of heterozygosity: under 7.5% AIS, about 14% MIA, approximately 31% ADC, none AAH.

Findings and limits, study-wide: Compared with EGFR-mutant or double wild-type lesions, KRAS-mutant nodules were more clonal.

The CDR3 is 15 residues long. Per germline, CDR1 SGDLS and CDR2 YYNGEE. The V end lost 1 base, the J end lost 2 bases, and 13 bases lay between the germline ends. Clones were sequenced by immunoSEQ multiplex PCR, and TCRdb holds only the in-frame ones, with some missing. The repertoire consists of several thousand clones, with around 82% occurring once and the leading ten covering 11%. This clone was recorded once. Its target is not known. This clonotype was sampled from a person in their 70s with lung adenocarcinoma. Sequencing used FFPE minimally invasive lung adenocarcinoma tissue. This chain connects TRBV9 to TRBJ2-7, with D perhaps matching TRBD1 or TRBD2 (5 bases each). The CDR3 loop reads CASSVTGTDAYEQYF. CDR3 coding DNA: TGTGCCAGCAGCGTAACCGGGACCGACGCCTACGAGCAGTACTTC.